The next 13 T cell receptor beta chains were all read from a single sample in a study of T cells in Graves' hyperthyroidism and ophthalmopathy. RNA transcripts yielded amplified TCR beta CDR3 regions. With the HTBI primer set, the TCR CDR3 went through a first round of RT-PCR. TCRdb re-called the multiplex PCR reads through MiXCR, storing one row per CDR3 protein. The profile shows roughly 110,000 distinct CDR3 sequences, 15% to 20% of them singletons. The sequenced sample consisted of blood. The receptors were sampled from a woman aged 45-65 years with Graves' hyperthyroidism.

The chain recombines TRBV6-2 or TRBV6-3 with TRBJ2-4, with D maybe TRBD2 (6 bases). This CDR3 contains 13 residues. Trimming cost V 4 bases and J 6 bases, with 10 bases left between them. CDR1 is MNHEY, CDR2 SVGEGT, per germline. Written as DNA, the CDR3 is TGTGCCAGCAGTTTTATTAGCGGAAACATTCAGTACTTC. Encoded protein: CASSFISGNIQYF.

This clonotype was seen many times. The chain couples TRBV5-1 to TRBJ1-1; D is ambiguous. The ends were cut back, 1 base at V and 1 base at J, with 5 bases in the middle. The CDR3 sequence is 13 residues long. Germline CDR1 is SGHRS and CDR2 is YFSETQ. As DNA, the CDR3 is TGCGCCAGCAGCTTGCAACAGAACACTGAAGCTTTCTTT. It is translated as CASSLQQNTEAFF.

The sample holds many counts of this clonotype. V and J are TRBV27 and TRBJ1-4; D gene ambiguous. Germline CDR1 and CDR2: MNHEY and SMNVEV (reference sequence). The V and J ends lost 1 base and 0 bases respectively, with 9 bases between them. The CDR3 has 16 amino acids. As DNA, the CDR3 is TGTGCCAGCAGTTTATTTGGATCTGCAACTAATGAAAAACTGTTTTTT. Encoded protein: CASSLFGSATNEKLFF.

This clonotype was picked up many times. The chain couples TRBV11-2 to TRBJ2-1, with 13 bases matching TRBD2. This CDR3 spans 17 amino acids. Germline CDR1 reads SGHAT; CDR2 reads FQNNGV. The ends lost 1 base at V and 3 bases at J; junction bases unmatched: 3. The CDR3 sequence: CASSLGLAGGNYNEQFF. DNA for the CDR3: TGTGCCAGCAGCTTAGGACTAGCGGGAGGAAACTACAATGAGCAGTTCTTC.

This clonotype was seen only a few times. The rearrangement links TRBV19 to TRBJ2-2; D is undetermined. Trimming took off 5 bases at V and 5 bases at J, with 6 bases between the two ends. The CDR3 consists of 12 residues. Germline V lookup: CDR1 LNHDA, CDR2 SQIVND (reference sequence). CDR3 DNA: TGTGCCAGTAGTCCTCAGACCGGGGAGCTGTTTTTT. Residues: CASSPQTGELFF.

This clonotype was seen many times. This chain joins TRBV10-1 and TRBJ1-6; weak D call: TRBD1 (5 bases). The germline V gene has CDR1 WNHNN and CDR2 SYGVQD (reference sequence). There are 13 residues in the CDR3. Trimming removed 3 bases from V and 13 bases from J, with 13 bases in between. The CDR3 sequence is CASSDGTLRPLHF. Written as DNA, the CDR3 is TGCGCCAGCAGTGACGGGACCCTGAGGCCCCTCCACTTT.

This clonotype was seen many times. As DNA, the CDR3 is TGTGCCAGCAGCTTGGGGCTAGCGGCCCCCAACGGGGAGCTGTTTTTT. This translates into CASSLGLAAPNGELFF. J is TRBJ2-2 and V is TRBV7-8; 7 positions match TRBD2. Unmatched junction bases numbered 11, after V lost 3 bases and J lost 7 bases. The CDR3 length is 16 residues. In germline, CDR1 is SGHVS, CDR2 FQNEAQ.

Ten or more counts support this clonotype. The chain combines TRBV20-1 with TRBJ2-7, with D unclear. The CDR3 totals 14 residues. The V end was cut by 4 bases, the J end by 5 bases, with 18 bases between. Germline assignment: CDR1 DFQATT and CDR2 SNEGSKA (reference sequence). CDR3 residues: CSATPNRGSDEQYF. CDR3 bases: TGCAGTGCTACCCCTAATCGAGGATCGGACGAGCAGTACTTC.

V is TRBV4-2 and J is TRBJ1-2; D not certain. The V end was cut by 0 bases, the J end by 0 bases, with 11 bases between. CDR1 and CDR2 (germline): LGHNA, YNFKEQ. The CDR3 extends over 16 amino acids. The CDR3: CASSQEAGQTNYGYTF. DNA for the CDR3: TGTGCCAGCAGCCAAGAGGCTGGGCAGACTAACTATGGCTACACCTTC.

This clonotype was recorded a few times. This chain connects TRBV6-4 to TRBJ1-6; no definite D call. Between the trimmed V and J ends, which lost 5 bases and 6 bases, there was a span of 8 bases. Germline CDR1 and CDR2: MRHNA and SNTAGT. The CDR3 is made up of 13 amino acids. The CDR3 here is CASSPEINSPLHF. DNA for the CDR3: TGTGCCAGCAGTCCCGAAATTAATTCACCCCTCCACTTT.

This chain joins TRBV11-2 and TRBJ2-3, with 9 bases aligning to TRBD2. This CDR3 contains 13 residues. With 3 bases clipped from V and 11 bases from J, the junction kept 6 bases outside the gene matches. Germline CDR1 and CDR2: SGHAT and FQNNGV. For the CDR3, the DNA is TGTGCCAGCAGCTTGTTAGCGGGAGCTATGCAGTATTTT. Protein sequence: CASSLLAGAMQYF. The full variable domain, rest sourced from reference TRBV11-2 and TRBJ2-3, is EAGVAQSPRYKIIEKRQSVAFWCNPISGHATLYWYQQILGQGPKLLIQFQNNGVVDDSQLPKDRFSAERLKGVDSTLKIQPAKLEDSAVYLCASSLLAGAMQYFGPGTRLTVL.

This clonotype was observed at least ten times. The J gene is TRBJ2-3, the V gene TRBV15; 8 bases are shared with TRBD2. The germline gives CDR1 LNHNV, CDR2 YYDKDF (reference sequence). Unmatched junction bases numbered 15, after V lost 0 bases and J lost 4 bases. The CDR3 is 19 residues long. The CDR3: CATSRDEGAPAGVADTQYF. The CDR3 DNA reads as TGTGCCACCAGCAGAGATGAAGGAGCTCCAGCGGGAGTGGCAGATACGCAGTATTTT. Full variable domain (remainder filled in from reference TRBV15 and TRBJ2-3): DAMVIQNPRYQVTQFGKPVTLSCSQTLNHNVMYWYQQKSSQAPKLLFHYYDKDFNNEADTPDNFQSRRPNTSFCFLDIRSPGLGDTAMYLCATSRDEGAPAGVADTQYFGPGTRLTVL.

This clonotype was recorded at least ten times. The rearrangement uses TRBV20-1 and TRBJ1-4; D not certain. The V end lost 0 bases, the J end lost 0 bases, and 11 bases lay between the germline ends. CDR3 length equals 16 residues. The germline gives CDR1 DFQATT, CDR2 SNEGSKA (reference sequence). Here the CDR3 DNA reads TGCAGTGCTAGAGATCGGGCGGACTCAACTAATGAAAAACTGTTTTTT. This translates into CSARDRADSTNEKLFF.